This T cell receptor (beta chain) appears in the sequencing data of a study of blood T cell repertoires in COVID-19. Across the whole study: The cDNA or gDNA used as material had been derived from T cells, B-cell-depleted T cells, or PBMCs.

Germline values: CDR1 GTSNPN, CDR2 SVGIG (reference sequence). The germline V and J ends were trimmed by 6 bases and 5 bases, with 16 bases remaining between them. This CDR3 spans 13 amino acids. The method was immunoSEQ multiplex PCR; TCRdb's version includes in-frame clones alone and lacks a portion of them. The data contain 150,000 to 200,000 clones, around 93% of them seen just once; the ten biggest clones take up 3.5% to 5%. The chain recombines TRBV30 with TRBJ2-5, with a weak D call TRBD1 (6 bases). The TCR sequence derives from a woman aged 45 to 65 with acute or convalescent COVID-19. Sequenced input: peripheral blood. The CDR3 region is CACRTGLAETQYF. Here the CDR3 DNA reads TGTGCCTGCCGTACAGGGTTGGCGGAGACCCAGTACTTC.